This entry lists 8 T cell receptor beta chains sequenced from one sample in a study of cytomegalovirus exposure and HLA in healthy donors. Vbeta (60) and Jbeta (13) primers were used in the PCR. Only in-frame clones appear in the TCRdb table, and some are missing; sequencing was by immunoSEQ multiplex PCR. The table has around 59,000 clones, 83% seen once. Material: PBMCs. The receptors come from a human donor in good health.

The chain employs TRBV28 and TRBJ2-7, with TRBD2 matching 7 bases. Germline V gene data show CDR1 as MDHEN and CDR2 as SYDVKM. This CDR3 is built from 16 residues. Germline trimming cut 7 bases from V and 4 bases from J; bases unmatched to any gene: 16. CDR3 protein: CASKQPGGHLIYEQYF. Here the CDR3 DNA reads TGTGCCAGCAAGCAGCCGGGAGGCCATTTAATATACGAGCAGTACTTC.

The genes are TRBV25-1 and TRBJ2-7, with a possible D match to TRBD2 (7 bases). In germline, CDR1 is MGHDK, CDR2 SYGVNS. This CDR3 spans 14 amino acids. Trimming shortened V by 5 bases and J by 4 bases, and 15 bases separated the two germline ends. The CDR3 coding sequence is TGTGCCAGCAGTACTTTCGGGGGGCGTTACGAGCAGTACTTC. It translates to CASSTFGGRYEQYF.

This chain's CDR3 is CASSWDRGRGGSTQYF. The CDR3 nucleotides are TGCGCCAGCAGCTGGGACAGGGGGCGTGGAGGGAGTACGCAGTATTTT. The chain joins TRBV5-1 to TRBJ2-3, with TRBD1 identical over 12 bases. V dropped 3 bases and J dropped 8; count of bases not matched to a gene: 10. This CDR3 comprises 16 residues. Germline assignment: CDR1 SGHRS and CDR2 YFSETQ.

This clone was detected a few times. CDR3 nucleotide sequence: TGTGCCAGCAGCCGCGTTGACCCGGGGGGGTCTGGGGCCAACGTCCTGACTTTC. This translates into CASSRVDPGGSGANVLTF. The rearrangement links TRBV4-2 to TRBJ2-6; 8 nucleotides match TRBD2. This CDR3 contains 18 residues. The V and J ends lost 4 bases and 1 base, in that order; junction bases with no gene match: 9. The germline gives CDR1 LGHNA, CDR2 YNFKEQ.

This chain joins TRBV2 and TRBJ2-5; 10 nucleotides align to TRBD1. Germline CDR1 SNHLY, CDR2 FYNNEI. The V segment lost 6 bases and the J segment 5 bases; nucleotides outside the gene matches: 6. The CDR3 loop spans 14 amino acids. The CDR3 sequence is CASRTGTGAETQYF. The DNA of the CDR3 is TGTGCCAGCAGGACCGGGACAGGGGCTGAGACCCAGTACTTC.

The rearrangement links TRBV4-1 to TRBJ1-2, with TRBD1 identical over 9 bases. CDR3 size: 19 residues. The germline V gene encodes CDR1 MGHRA and CDR2 YSYEKL. The junction had 14 bases not matched to a gene; V was cut back by 0 bases and J by 3 bases. CDR3 region: CASSQDSRGGQGKDYGYTF. The CDR3 nucleotides are TGCGCCAGCAGCCAAGATTCGAGGGGAGGACAGGGGAAGGACTATGGCTACACCTTC.

This rearrangement joins TRBV15 to TRBJ1-1; 7 bases align to TRBD1. Germline CDR1 and CDR2: LNHNV and YYDKDF (reference sequence). V dropped 3 bases and J dropped 11; count of bases not matched to a gene: 12. There are 14 residues in the CDR3. In DNA form, the CDR3 reads TGTGCCACCAGCAGTCTGAGGGGGCACCGTATTGCTTTCTTT. Amino acids: CATSSLRGHRIAFF.

In its sample, this clone was seen a few times. V is TRBV25-1 and J is TRBJ2-2; maybe TRBD2 (6 bases). Germline V lookup: CDR1 MGHDK, CDR2 SYGVNS. V was pared by 3 bases and J by 6 bases, with 11 bases between. This CDR3 comprises 14 residues. The CDR3 DNA reads TGTGCCAGCAGTGATATTGGGGGGTCCGGGGAGCTGTTTTTT. It translates to CASSDIGGSGELFF.